Listed here is a single TCR beta chain. The entry originates in a study of blood T cell repertoires in COVID-19. Here immunoSEQ multiplex PCR was the method, and the copy in TCRdb shows in-frame clones only, minus some. The table includes roughly 240,000 clones, roughly 88% detected once. CDR1 is LNHNV and CDR2 is YYDKDF in the germline V gene (reference sequence). Deletions cut 0 bases from V and 6 bases from J, with 9 bases between. The CDR3 totals 14 residues. This study enrolled people aged about 18 to 90 from about two dozen US geographic areas. The sequence was collected from a woman in her forties with acute COVID-19. This chain uses TRBV15 with TRBJ2-1, with a tentative D call TRBD1 (6 bases). The sample taken for sequencing was PBMCs or T cells enriched from blood (not recorded which). The chain's CDR3 is CATSRDLRGNEQFF. DNA of the CDR3: TGTGCCACCAGCAGAGATCTCAGGGGCAATGAGCAGTTCTTC.